Below, one T cell receptor beta chain is given with its context. The data were obtained in a study of blood T cell repertoires in COVID-19. Germline CDR1 is LNHDA and CDR2 is SQIVND (reference sequence). The CDR3 totals 15 residues. Losses at the gene ends were 6 bases for V and 4 bases for J; bases not matched to a gene: 5. Some clones are missing from TCRdb's copy, which holds only in-frame ones; the method was immunoSEQ multiplex PCR. The data hold 250,000 or so clones, with 80% to 85% observed a single time. Sample: peripheral blood. This TCR came from a woman aged 40 to 50 who had recovered from COVID-19. The rearrangement links TRBV19 to TRBJ2-3, with 12 bases that match TRBD2. The CDR3 reads CASSSLAGGPDTQYF. The DNA for the CDR3 is TGTGCCAGTAGCTCACTAGCGGGGGGACCAGATACGCAGTATTTT.